The TCR beta chain described here comes from a study of T cells after yellow fever vaccination. Study context: With SMART-Seq v4 Ultra Low Input, the fractions containing low cell numbers were prepared. General study findings and limits: Shared CD4/CD8 clonotypes were a small share, likely from convergent recombination. Most clones from primary vaccination were detected again post-booster (just under 97% CD4, roughly 85% CD8).

This clonotype appeared a few times. What it binds is not known. Synthesis of TCR cDNA relied on 5'RACE template switching, which attached a universal primer site and UMIs. MiXCR was run by TCRdb on the 5' RACE reads, yielding one entry per CDR3 protein. Here the sample spans roughly 350,000 distinct CDR3 sequences, over 4% being singletons. Germline lookup yields CDR1 MNHEY and CDR2 SVGEGT. Trimming at V came to 9 bases and at J to 6 bases, leaving 13 bases not matched to a gene. The CDR3 totals 17 residues. V gene TRBV6-2 or TRBV6-3 combines with J gene TRBJ2-3; 15 nucleotides align to TRBD2. This TCR came from a man aged 18 to 30 who received the YFV17D yellow fever vaccine. This specimen consisted of PBMCs, obtained 5 days after the yellow fever booster vaccination. The CDR3 reads CASINPGLAGGLDTQYF. For the CDR3, the DNA is TGTGCCAGTATCAATCCCGGACTAGCGGGGGGGCTGGATACGCAGTATTTT.